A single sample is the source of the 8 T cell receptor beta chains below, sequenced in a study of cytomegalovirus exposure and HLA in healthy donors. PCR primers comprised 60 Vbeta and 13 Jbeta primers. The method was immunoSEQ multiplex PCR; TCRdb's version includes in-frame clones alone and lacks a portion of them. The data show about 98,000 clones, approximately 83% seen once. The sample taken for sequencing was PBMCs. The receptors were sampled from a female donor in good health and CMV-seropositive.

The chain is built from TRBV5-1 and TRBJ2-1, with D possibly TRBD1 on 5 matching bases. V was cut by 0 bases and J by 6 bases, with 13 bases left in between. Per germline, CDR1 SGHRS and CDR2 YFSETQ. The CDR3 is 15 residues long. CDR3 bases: TGCGCCAGCAGCTTGGGACAAGGGGCCAGCAATGAGCAGTTCTTC. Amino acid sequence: CASSLGQGASNEQFF.

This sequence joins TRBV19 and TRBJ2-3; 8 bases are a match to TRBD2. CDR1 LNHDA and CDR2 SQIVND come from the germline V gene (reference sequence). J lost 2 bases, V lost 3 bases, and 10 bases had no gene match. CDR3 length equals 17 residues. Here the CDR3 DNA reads TGTGCCAGTAGTATTCAGCGGGGGTCCTTCTACACAGATACGCAGTATTTT. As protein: CASSIQRGSFYTDTQYF.

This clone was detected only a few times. CDR3 sequence: CASSIMGGSYNEQFF. The CDR3 coding sequence is TGTGCCAGTAGTATCATGGGGGGATCCTACAATGAGCAGTTCTTC. This chain joins TRBV19 and TRBJ2-1; D perhaps matches TRBD2 (6 bases). The CDR3 consists of 15 residues. Germline CDR1 and CDR2: LNHDA and SQIVND (reference sequence). V shed 3 bases and J shed 1 base, with 10 bases lying between them.

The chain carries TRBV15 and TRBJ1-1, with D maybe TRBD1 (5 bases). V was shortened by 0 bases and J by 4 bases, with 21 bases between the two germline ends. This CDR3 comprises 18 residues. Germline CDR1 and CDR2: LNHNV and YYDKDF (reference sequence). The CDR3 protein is CATSRDGGGTLSGTEAFF. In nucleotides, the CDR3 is TGTGCCACCAGCAGAGATGGGGGGGGAACCTTGTCGGGCACTGAAGCTTTCTTT.

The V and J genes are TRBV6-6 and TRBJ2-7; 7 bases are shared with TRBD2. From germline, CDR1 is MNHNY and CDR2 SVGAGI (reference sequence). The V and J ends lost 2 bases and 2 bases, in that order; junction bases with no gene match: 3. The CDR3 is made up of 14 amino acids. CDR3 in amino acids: CASSYIGRAYEQYF. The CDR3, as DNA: TGTGCCAGCAGTTACATTGGGAGGGCCTACGAGCAGTACTTC.

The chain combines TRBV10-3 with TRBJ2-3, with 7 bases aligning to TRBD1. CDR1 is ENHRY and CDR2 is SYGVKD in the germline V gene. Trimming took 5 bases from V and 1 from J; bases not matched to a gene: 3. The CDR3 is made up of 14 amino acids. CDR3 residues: CAISRDRGTDTQYF. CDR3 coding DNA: TGTGCCATCAGTCGGGACAGAGGCACAGATACGCAGTATTTT.

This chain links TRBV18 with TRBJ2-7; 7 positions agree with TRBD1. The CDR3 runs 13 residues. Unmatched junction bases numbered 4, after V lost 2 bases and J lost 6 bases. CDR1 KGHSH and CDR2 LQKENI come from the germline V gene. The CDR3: CASSPSTGREQYF. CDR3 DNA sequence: TGTGCCAGCTCACCATCGACAGGGCGCGAGCAGTACTTC.

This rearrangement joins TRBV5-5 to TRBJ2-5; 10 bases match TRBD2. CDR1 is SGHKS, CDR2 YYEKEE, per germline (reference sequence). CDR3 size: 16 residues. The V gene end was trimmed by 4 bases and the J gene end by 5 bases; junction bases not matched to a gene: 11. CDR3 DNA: TGTGCCAGCAGCCCTCTTCCGGGACTAGCGAAGGAGACCCAGTACTTC. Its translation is CASSPLPGLAKETQYF. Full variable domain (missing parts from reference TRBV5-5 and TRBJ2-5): DAGVTQSPTHLIKTRGQQVTLRCSPISGHKSVSWYQQVLGQGPQFIFQYYEKEERGRGNFPDRFSARQFPNYSSELNVNALLLGDSALYLCASSPLPGLAKETQYFGPGTRLLVL.